The source of this TCR beta chain is a study of CD8 T cells in ankylosing spondylitis (dated by TCRdb to the late 2010s). In the study overall: T cell receptor beta repertoires were profiled in healthy donors and ankylosing spondylitis patients so that disease-linked TCR variants could be found. The whole study cohort included 95 to 130 healthy donors and some 27 ankylosing spondylitis patients. Peripheral blood samples were taken, and synovial fluid was additionally collected from ankylosing spondylitis patients.

Turning to this clonotype: The specificity of this receptor is unknown. Base qualities are not provided; no much larger clone lies one nucleotide away.

From cysteine to phenylalanine, the CDR3 is 13 amino acids long. Only CDR3 DNA remains: 39 bases, in frame from the first base. From a lookup of the germline V gene, CDR1 and CDR2 are SQVTM and ANQGSEA. Trimming at the junction amounts to 5 bases on V and 0 bases on J, and the germline ends lie 10 bases apart. What the research found in general, with its limitations: The disease-linked clones were reported to be significantly enriched in matched synovial fluid samples from ankylosing spondylitis patients. Some TCR beta motif variants had previously been reported in synovial fluid and blood of reactive arthritis patients, which suggested common disease-initiation mechanisms. The disease-linked clones had a CD8+ phenotype and were found at relatively low frequencies in peripheral blood. A TCR beta motif of several highly homologous amino acid variants appeared characteristic of blood from ankylosing spondylitis patients.

Sequencing took place on an Illumina HiSeq 2500. TCR beta libraries were prepared by quantitative 5'-RACE with molecular barcodes. The study's processing was this. Disease-linked TCR variants were identified with a new computational method built on a probabilistic model of VDJ rearrangement. TCRdb reprocessed the public reads (quality trimming at Q25 with fastp, clone calling with MiXCR) and kept in-frame beta chains. Rows with a matching CDR3 protein are joined into one entry that keeps the most common DNA and genes. V and J calls and clone size were set by TCRdb, not the authors. For this sample there are 220,000 or so distinct CDR3 sequences; roughly a tenth appear just once. Under 25% of the sample is taken by the ten largest.

In this chain, TRBV29-1 is recombined with TRBJ1-1, and the D gene may be TRBD1, 6 bases matching. The sequenced material came from blood, either unsorted or a sorted T cell fraction (not recorded which). The TCR comes from a male donor with ankylosing spondylitis or in good health (not recorded which). CDR3 region: CSVRRGLNTEAFF. The DNA sequence is as follows: TGCAGCGTTCGAAGGGGGTTGAACACTGAAGCTTTCTTT.